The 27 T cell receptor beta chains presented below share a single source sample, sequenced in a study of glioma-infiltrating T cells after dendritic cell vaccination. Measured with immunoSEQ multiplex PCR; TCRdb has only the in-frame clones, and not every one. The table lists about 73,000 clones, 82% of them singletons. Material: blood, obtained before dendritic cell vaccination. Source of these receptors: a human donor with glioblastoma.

The CDR3 here is CATLPDRGYNEQFF. The CDR3 coding sequence is TGTGCCACCCTACCGGACAGGGGATACAATGAGCAGTTCTTC. The chain employs TRBV6-1 and TRBJ2-1; the match to TRBD1 covers 9 bases. With V trimmed by 10 bases and J by 4 bases, 8 bases remained unmatched. Per the germline V gene, CDR1 is MNHNS and CDR2 is SASEGT. The CDR3 is 14 amino acids.

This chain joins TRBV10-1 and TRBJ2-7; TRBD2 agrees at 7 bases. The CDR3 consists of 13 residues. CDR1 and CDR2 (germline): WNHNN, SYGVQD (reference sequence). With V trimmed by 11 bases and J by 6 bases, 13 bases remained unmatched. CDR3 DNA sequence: TGCGCCGGCCCCCGGGACTACCTCTCCGAGCAGTACTTC. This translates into CAGPRDYLSEQYF.

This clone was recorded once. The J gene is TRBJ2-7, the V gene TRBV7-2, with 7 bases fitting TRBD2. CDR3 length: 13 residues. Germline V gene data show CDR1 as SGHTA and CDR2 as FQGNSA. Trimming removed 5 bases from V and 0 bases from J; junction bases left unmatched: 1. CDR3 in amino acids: CASSPGGSYEQYF. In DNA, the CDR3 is TGTGCCAGCAGCCCGGGGGGCTCCTACGAGCAGTACTTC.

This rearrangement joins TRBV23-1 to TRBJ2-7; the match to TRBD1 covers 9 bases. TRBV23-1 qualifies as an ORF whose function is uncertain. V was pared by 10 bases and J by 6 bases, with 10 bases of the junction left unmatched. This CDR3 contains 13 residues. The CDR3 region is CATWDRDCLEQYF. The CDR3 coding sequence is TGCGCCACCTGGGACAGGGATTGTCTCGAGCAGTACTTC.

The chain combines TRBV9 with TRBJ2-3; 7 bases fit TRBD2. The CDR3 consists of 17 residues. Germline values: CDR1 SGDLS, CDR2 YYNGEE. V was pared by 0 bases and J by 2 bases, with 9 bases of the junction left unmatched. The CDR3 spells CASSVVGGSAYTDTQYF. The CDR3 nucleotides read TGTGCCAGCAGCGTAGTGGGGGGGTCAGCTTACACAGATACGCAGTATTTT.

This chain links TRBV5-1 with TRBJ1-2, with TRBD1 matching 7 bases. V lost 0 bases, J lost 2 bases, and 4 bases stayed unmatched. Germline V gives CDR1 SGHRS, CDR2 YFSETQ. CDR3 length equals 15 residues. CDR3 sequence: CASSLGQGFNYGYTF. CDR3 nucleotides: TGCGCCAGCAGCTTGGGACAGGGTTTCAACTATGGCTACACCTTC.

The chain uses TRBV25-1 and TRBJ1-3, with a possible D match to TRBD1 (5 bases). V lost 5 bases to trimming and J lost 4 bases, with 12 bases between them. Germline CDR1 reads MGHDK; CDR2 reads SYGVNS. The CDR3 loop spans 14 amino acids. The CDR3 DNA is TGTGCCAGCAGTCGGCAGGGAAGAGGAAACACCATATATTTT. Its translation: CASSRQGRGNTIYF.

The CDR3, as DNA: TGTGCCAGCAGCTATGATGGACAGGGGACCTACGAGCAGTACTTC. This sequence encodes CASSYDGQGTYEQYF. The chain employs TRBV7-2 and TRBJ2-7; TRBD1 aligns across 9 bases. CDR3 length: 15 amino acids. The V segment lost 4 bases and the J segment 2 bases; nucleotides outside the gene matches: 6. Germline V gives CDR1 SGHTA, CDR2 FQGNSA.

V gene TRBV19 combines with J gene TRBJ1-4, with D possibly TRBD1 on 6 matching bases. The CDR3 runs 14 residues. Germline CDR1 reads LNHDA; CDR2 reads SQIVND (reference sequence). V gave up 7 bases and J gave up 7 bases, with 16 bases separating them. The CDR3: CASTIGGFGEKLFF. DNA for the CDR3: TGTGCCAGTACCATAGGGGGTTTTGGTGAAAAACTGTTTTTT.

The CDR3 spells CASSPTGDNQPQHF. CDR3 DNA: TGTGCCAGCAGCCCGACAGGAGACAATCAGCCCCAGCATTTT. The chain uses TRBV5-5 and TRBJ1-5; perhaps TRBD1 as D (6 bases). The CDR3 totals 14 residues. Germline V gives CDR1 SGHKS, CDR2 YYEKEE (reference sequence). Trimming took 4 bases from V and 3 from J, leaving 11 bases between them.

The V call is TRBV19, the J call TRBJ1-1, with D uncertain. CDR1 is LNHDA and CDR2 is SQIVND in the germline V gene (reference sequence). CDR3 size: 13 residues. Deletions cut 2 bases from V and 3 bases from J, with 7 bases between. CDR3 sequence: CASSIPPHTEAFF. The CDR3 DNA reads TGTGCCAGTAGTATACCCCCTCACACTGAAGCTTTCTTT.

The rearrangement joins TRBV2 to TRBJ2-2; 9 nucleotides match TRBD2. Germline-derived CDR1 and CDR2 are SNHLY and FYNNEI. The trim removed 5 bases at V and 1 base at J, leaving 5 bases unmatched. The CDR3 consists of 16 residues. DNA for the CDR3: TGTGCCAGCAGTCTAGCGGGGAATAAGAACACCGGGGAGCTGTTTTTT. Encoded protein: CASSLAGNKNTGELFF.

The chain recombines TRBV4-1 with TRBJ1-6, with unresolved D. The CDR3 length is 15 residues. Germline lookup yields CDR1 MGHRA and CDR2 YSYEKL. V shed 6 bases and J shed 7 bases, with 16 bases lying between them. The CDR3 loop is CASSRAVRTNSPLHF. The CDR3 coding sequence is TGCGCCAGCAGTCGAGCGGTACGGACGAATTCACCCCTCCACTTT.

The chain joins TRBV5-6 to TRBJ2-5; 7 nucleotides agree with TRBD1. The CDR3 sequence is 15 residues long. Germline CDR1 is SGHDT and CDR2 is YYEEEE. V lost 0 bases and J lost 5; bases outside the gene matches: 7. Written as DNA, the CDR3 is TGTGCCAGCAGCTTGGCGAGGGGGCTGGGGGAGACCCAGTACTTC. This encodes CASSLARGLGETQYF.

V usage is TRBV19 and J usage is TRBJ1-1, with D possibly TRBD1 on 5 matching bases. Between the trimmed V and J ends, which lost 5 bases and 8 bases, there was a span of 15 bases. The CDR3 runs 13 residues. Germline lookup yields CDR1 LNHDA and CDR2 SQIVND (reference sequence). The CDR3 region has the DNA TGTGCCAGTAGTCCCCCGACCCAGGGAGAAGCTTTCTTT. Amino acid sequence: CASSPPTQGEAFF.

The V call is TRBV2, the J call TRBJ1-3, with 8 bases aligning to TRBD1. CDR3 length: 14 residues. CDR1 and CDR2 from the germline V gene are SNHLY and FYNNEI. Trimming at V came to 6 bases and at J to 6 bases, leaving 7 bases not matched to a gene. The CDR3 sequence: CASRQGVLENTIYF. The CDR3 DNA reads TGTGCCAGCAGACAGGGGGTGCTGGAAAACACCATATATTTT. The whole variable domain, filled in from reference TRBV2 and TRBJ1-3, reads EPEVTQTPSHQVTQMGQEVILRCVPISNHLYFYWYRQILGQKVEFLVSFYNNEISEKSEIFDDQFSVERPDGSNFTLKIRSTKLEDSAMYFCASRQGVLENTIYFGEGSWLTVV.

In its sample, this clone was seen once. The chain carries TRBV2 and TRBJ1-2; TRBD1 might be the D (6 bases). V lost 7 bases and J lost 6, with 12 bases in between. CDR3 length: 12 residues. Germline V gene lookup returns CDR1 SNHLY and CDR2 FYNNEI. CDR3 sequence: CASTPTGDGYTF. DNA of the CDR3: TGTGCCAGCACCCCGACAGGAGATGGCTACACCTTC.

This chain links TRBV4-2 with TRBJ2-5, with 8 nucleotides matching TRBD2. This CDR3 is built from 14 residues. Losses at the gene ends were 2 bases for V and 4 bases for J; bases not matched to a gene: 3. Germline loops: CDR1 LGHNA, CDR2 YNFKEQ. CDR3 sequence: CASSQSGGRETQYF. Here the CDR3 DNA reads TGTGCCAGCAGCCAAAGCGGGGGCCGAGAGACCCAGTACTTC.

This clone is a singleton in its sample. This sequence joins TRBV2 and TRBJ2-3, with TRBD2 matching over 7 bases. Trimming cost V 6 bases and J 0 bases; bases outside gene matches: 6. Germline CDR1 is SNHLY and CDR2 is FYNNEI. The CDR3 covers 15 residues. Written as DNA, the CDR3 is TGTGCCAGCAGCGGGGTACTAGCGAGCACAGATACGCAGTATTTT. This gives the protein CASSGVLASTDTQYF.

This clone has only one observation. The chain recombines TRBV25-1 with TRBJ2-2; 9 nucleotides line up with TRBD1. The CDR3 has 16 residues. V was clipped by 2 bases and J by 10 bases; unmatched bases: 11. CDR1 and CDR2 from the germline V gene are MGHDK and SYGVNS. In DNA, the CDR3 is TGTGCCAGCAGTGAAGAAAGCCCGGACAGGGGATCGGAGCTGTTTTTT. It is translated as CASSEESPDRGSELFF.

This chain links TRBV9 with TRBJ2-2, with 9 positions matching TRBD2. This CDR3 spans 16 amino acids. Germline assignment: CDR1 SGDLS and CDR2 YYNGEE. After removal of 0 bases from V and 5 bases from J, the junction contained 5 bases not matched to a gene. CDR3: CASSVGAGGWTGELFF. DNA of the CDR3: TGTGCCAGCAGCGTAGGAGCGGGAGGATGGACCGGGGAGCTGTTTTTT. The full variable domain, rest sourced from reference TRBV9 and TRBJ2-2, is DSGVTQTPKHLITATGQRVTLRCSPRSGDLSVYWYQQSLDQGLQFLIQYYNGEERAKGNILERFSAQQFPDLHSELNLSSLELGDSALYFCASSVGAGGWTGELFFGEGSRLTVL.

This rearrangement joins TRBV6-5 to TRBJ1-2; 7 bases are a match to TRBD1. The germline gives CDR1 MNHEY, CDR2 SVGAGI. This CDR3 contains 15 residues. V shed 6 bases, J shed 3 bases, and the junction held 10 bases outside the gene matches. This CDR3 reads CASRPDRADDYGYTF. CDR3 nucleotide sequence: TGTGCCAGCAGACCCGACAGGGCGGATGACTATGGCTACACCTTC.

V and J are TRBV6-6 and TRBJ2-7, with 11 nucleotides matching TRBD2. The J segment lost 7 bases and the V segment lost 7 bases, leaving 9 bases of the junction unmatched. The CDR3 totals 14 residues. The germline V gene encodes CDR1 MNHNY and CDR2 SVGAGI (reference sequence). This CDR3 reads CASTSVAGGFEQYV. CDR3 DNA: TGTGCCAGCACATCGGTAGCGGGAGGGTTTGAGCAGTACGTC.

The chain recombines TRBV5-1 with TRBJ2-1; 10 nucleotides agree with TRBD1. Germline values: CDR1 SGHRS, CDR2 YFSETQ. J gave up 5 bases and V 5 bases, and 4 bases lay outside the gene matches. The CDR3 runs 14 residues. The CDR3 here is CASSMGQGNNEQFF. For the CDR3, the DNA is TGCGCCAGCAGTATGGGACAGGGGAACAATGAGCAGTTCTTC.

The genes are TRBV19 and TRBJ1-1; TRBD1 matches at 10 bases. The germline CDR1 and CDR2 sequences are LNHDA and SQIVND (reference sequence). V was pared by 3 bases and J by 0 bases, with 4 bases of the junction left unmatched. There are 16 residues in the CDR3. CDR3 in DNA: TGTGCCAGTAGTATCGGACAGGGGGTAGTGAACACTGAAGCTTTCTTT. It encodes CASSIGQGVVNTEAFF.

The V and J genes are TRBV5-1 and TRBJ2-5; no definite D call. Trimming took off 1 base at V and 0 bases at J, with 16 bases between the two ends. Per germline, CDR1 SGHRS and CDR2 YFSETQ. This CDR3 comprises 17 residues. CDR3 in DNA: TGCGCCAGCAGCTTGCCCGGGTCTCAGATGTACCAAGAGACCCAGTACTTC. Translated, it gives CASSLPGSQMYQETQYF.

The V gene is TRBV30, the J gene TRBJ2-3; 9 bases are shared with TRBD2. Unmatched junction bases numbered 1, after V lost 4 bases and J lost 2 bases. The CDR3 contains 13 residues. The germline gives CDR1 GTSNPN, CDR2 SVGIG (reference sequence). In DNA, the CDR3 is TGTGCCTGGACTAGCGGGAACACAGATACGCAGTATTTT. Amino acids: CAWTSGNTDTQYF.